This T cell receptor beta chain appears in the sequencing data of a study of OX40 agonist ivuxolimab in advanced cancers. About the research overall: Patients were given ivuxolimab, an antibody that agonizes OX40 (CD134). Ivuxolimab doses were 0.01, 0.1, 0.3, 1.5, 3 or 10 mg/kg every 2 weeks. Findings and limits, study-wide: Both CD4+ and CD8+ T cell populations in blood had undergone clonal expansion by week 6 at 0.1 to 3.0 mg/kg. Part of the nonresponder group also had normalized T-cell clonal expansion that was low.

The sample holds one count of this clone. Its antigen is undetermined. The data were produced by immunoSEQ multiplex PCR, yet TCRdb's version contains in-frame clones alone and is incomplete. The sample records some 99,000 clones, about 80% being singletons. Germline assignment: CDR1 LGHNA and CDR2 YSLEER. Trimming pared 4 bases from V and 2 bases from J, leaving 20 bases between. The CDR3 length is 17 residues. The genes are TRBV4-3 and TRBJ2-5, with D unclear. This specimen was CD4+ or CD8+ T cells sorted from blood, taken in a trial of the OX40 agonist ivuxolimab. The TCR was taken from an adult with an advanced solid tumor such as melanoma, head and neck, liver or kidney cancer. The CDR3 DNA follows: TGCGCCAGCAGCCCAGGTGGGCGTAGAGCCCGGCAAGAGACCCAGTACTTC. It codes for CASSPGGRRARQETQYF.